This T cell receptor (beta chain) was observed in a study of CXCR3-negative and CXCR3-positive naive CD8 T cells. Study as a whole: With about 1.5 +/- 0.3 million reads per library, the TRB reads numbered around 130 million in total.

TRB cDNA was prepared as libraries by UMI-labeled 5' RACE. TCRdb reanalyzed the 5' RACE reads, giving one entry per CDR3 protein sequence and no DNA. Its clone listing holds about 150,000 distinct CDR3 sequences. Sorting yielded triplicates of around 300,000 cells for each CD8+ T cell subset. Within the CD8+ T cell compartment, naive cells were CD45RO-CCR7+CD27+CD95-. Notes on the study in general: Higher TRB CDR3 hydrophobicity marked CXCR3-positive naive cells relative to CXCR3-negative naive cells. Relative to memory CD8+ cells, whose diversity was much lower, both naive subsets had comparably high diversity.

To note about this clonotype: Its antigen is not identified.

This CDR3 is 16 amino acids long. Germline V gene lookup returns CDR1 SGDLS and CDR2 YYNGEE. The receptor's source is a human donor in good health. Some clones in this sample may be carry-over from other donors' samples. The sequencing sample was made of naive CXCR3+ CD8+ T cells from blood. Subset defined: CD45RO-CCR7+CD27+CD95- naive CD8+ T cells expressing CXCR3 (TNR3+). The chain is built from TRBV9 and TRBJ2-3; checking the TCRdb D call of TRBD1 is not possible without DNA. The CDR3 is CASSERGGQVTDTQYF. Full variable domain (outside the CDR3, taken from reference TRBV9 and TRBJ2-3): DSGVTQTPKHLITATGQRVTLRCSPRSGDLSVYWYQQSLDQGLQFLIQYYNGEERAKGNILERFSAQQFPDLHSELNLSSLELGDSALYFCASSERGGQVTDTQYFGPGTRLTVL.